This is a list of T cell receptor beta chains from one sample in a study of blood T cell repertoires in COVID-19. Measured with immunoSEQ multiplex PCR; TCRdb has only the in-frame clones, and not every one. Of over 150,000 clones detected, under 90% appear once; the ten largest clones hold around 7.8%. The material sequenced was PBMCs or T cells enriched from blood (not recorded which). All receptors come from a man between 45 and 60 years old who had recovered from COVID-19. The CDR3 runs from the conserved cysteine through the conserved F or W. The D gene is left open where the match is weak. Size values are once, few and many counts, or a class for expanded clones, and some rows have none.

V	size	J	D	DNA	CDR3
TRBV11-1	-	TRBJ2-2	-	TGTGCCAGCAGCTTGTGGCGGGGTGACACCGGGGAGCTGTTTTTT	CASSLWRGDTGELFF
TRBV2	-	TRBJ2-5	TRBD1	TGTGCCAGCGAGGGACAGGGATTTACCCAGTACTTC	CASEGQGFTQYF
TRBV5-6	-	TRBJ2-7	-	TGTGCCAGCAGCTCGGGGACTGCGCCCTACGAGCAGTACTTC	CASSSGTAPYEQYF
TRBV7-9	-	TRBJ1-1	-	TGTGCCAGCAGCTTAGCGAGCGGGGATACTGAAGCTTTCTTT	CASSLASGDTEAFF
TRBV4-1	-	TRBJ2-1	-	TGCGCCAGCAGCCAAGTCCAAGAGCAGTTCTTC	CASSQVQEQFF
TRBV2	-	TRBJ1-2	-	TGTGCCATCACCGGGACTTGGAGGAATATCTACACCTTC	CAITGTWRNIYTF
TRBV14	-	TRBJ2-1	-	TGTGCCAGCAGCCTCATAAGGACTGCGGATGAGCAGTTCTTC	CASSLIRTADEQFF
TRBV4-2	-	TRBJ2-5	TRBD2	TGTGCCAGCAGCCAAGGGACTAGCGGGGGGTCCCAAGAGACCCAGTACTTC	CASSQGTSGGSQETQYF
TRBV14	-	TRBJ2-1	TRBD2	TGTGCCAGCAGCCGAGGGACTAGCGGGGCCCCCATCTACAATGAGCAGTTCTTC	CASSRGTSGAPIYNEQFF
TRBV6-5	-	TRBJ2-5	TRBD1	TGTGCCAGCAGCCAAGACAGGGGACAAGAGACCCAGTACTTC	CASSQDRGQETQYF
TRBV6-6	-	TRBJ1-1	-	TGTGCCAGCAGTCCCGTAGGTGGGGGAGGGAACACTGAAGCTTTCTTT	CASSPVGGGGNTEAFF
TRBV7-2	few	TRBJ2-6	-	TGTGCCAGCAGCTTACTAGGGAGGGGGGCCAACGTCCTGACTTTC	CASSLLGRGANVLTF
TRBV24-1	-	TRBJ1-3	-	TGTGCCACCAGTGATTTGTGGGGAGCTGGAAACACCATATATTTT	CATSDLWGAGNTIYF
TRBV4-2	-	TRBJ1-1	TRBD1	TGTGCCAGCAGCCAAGATCATCGACAGGGCGCTGAAGCTTTCTTT	CASSQDHRQGAEAFF